The 28 T cell receptor beta chains given below trace back to one sample, sequenced in a study of a mutant IDH1 vaccine in newly diagnosed glioma. This table comes from immunoSEQ multiplex PCR, and its TCRdb copy is limited to in-frame clones, with some not included. The table records some 30,000 clones, approximately 77% of them present only once. Documented time point: week 35, safety follow-up. All doses held 300 ug of mutant IDH1 20-mer peptide, with topical imiquimod. Antigens of these TCRs are unknown. Sequences were derived from PBMCs, sampled from a glioma patient whose treatment included an IDH1 peptide vaccine. The origin of the receptors is a man aged 25 to 40 with glioma.

The chain carries TRBV4-1 and TRBJ1-2; weak D call: TRBD1 (6 bases). V shed 5 bases and J shed 1 base, with 17 bases lying between them. Looked up from germline, CDR1 is MGHRA and CDR2 is YSYEKL. The CDR3 runs 16 residues. The CDR3 protein is CASSITGHTINYGYTF. For the CDR3, the DNA is TGCGCCAGCAGCATCACGGGACACACTATTAACTATGGCTACACCTTC.

The chain couples TRBV4-1 to TRBJ2-1; 11 nucleotides agree with TRBD2. The CDR3 is 15 amino acids. The germline V gene has CDR1 MGHRA and CDR2 YSYEKL. Trimming took 4 bases from V and 7 from J; bases not matched to a gene: 6. CDR3 bases: TGCGCCAGCAGCCCCCCTAGCGGGAGGAGGAATGAGCAGTTCTTC. This encodes CASSPPSGRRNEQFF.

The genes are TRBV27 and TRBJ1-5; D is perhaps TRBD1 (5 bases). The CDR3 sequence is 15 residues long. Germline CDR1 reads MNHEY; CDR2 reads SMNVEV (reference sequence). V was clipped by 5 bases and J by 2 bases, with 13 bases between them. The CDR3 spells CASSPTVRGNQPQHF. CDR3 DNA: TGTGCCAGCAGTCCGACAGTCCGGGGCAATCAGCCCCAGCATTTT.

The chain joins TRBV6-4 to TRBJ2-7; TRBD2 aligns across 7 bases. Germline V gives CDR1 MRHNA, CDR2 SNTAGT. There are 14 residues in the CDR3. V lost 0 bases and J lost 2; bases outside the gene matches: 1. The CDR3 DNA follows: TGTGCCAGCAGTGACTCGGCGGGAGCCTACGAGCAGTACTTC. It specifies CASSDSAGAYEQYF.

The chain links TRBV14 to TRBJ2-6; perhaps D is TRBD1 or TRBD2 (6 bases each). Trimming removed 1 base from V and 4 bases from J, with 20 bases in between. CDR1 and CDR2 (germline): SGHDN, FVKESK. The CDR3 is made up of 19 amino acids. The CDR3 loop reads CASSQVGGRVFSGANVLTF. The CDR3 nucleotides read TGTGCCAGCAGCCAAGTTGGGGGGCGCGTTTTCTCGGGGGCCAACGTCCTGACTTTC.

This chain connects TRBV5-5 to TRBJ2-1; D ambiguous. V gave up 2 bases and J gave up 6 bases, with 9 bases separating them. CDR1 is SGHKS and CDR2 is YYEKEE in the germline V gene (reference sequence). The CDR3 loop spans 13 amino acids. The CDR3 DNA is TGTGCCAGCAGCTTACTCATTTCCAATGAGCAGTTCTTC. As protein: CASSLLISNEQFF.

This rearrangement joins TRBV6-4 to TRBJ1-4, with D possibly TRBD1 on 6 matching bases. This CDR3 region has 13 residues. Germline CDR1 MRHNA, CDR2 SNTAGT. The ends were cut back, 0 bases at V and 11 bases at J, with 10 bases in the middle. The CDR3 DNA follows: TGTGCCAGCAGTGACTCAGCGGGGGGCAAACTGTTTTTT. Its translation is CASSDSAGGKLFF.

The rearrangement joins TRBV29-1 to TRBJ2-7; D may match TRBD1 or TRBD2 (5 bases each). Germline loops: CDR1 SQVTM, CDR2 ANQGSEA. V was cut by 4 bases and J by 5 bases, with 15 bases left in between. CDR3 length: 13 residues. The DNA of the CDR3 is TGCAGCGTTGCGTCCGGGACCGGAAACGAGCAGTACTTC. It yields the protein CSVASGTGNEQYF.

V is TRBV25-1 and J is TRBJ2-3, with no clear D. V lost 0 bases to trimming and J lost 2 bases, with 6 bases between them. The CDR3 is made up of 14 amino acids. Germline CDR1 MGHDK, CDR2 SYGVNS. The CDR3: CASSEYSLTDTQYF. The CDR3 DNA sequence: TGTGCCAGCAGTGAATACTCCCTCACAGATACGCAGTATTTT.

This chain links TRBV11-2 with TRBJ2-1; the D is unclear. V dropped 2 bases and J dropped 0 bases, with 2 bases sitting between them. Germline loops: CDR1 SGHAT, CDR2 FQNNGV. This CDR3 has 13 amino acids. The CDR3 sequence: CASSLYSYNEQFF. The CDR3 DNA reads as TGTGCCAGCAGCTTATACTCCTACAATGAGCAGTTCTTC.

This chain uses TRBV19 with TRBJ2-6; maybe TRBD2 (6 bases). This CDR3 comprises 17 residues. The V gene's germline CDR1 is LNHDA and CDR2 SQIVND (reference sequence). The V gene lost 6 bases and the J gene lost 1 base, with 16 bases spanning the gap. The CDR3 region is CASRAGKWGSGANVLTF. CDR3 nucleotides: TGTGCCAGTAGGGCGGGAAAGTGGGGGTCTGGGGCCAACGTCCTGACTTTC.

This clone was found once. The rearrangement joins TRBV19 to TRBJ2-5; D call uncertain. This CDR3 comprises 14 residues. Germline loops: CDR1 LNHDA, CDR2 SQIVND (reference sequence). The ends were cut back, 5 bases at V and 0 bases at J, with 10 bases in the middle. CDR3 in amino acids: CASSRAAHQETQYF. The CDR3 coding sequence is TGTGCCAGTAGTCGGGCGGCTCACCAAGAGACCCAGTACTTC.

V gene TRBV18 combines with J gene TRBJ2-7; TRBD1 aligns across 8 bases. The length of the CDR3 is 15 residues. V shed 2 bases and J 4 bases; nucleotides not matched to a gene: 7. The V gene's germline CDR1 is KGHSH and CDR2 LQKENI. The CDR3 DNA follows: TGTGCCAGCTCACCAGGACAGGGCCACTTGTACGAGCAGTACTTC. Translated: CASSPGQGHLYEQYF.

This clone turned up a few times. This sequence joins TRBV7-2 and TRBJ1-2, with unresolved D. V gave up 2 bases and J gave up 6 bases, with 13 bases separating them. The CDR3 is 14 amino acids. CDR1 SGHTA and CDR2 FQGNSA come from the germline V gene. CDR3 sequence (DNA): TGTGCCAGCAGCTTATGGTTCAAGAGGGATGGCTACACCTTC. Protein product: CASSLWFKRDGYTF.

The genes are TRBV5-6 and TRBJ1-1; no clear D. Trimming removed 5 bases at V and 3 bases at J, with 17 bases between. The CDR3 is 15 amino acids. The germline gives CDR1 SGHDT, CDR2 YYEEEE. This CDR3 is CASSVGVRLDTEAFF. CDR3 DNA: TGTGCCAGCAGTGTCGGTGTCCGTTTGGACACTGAAGCTTTCTTT.

The CDR3 region has the DNA TGTGCCAGTACCTCTCGGGAACTAGCGGGATACAATGAGCAGTTCTTC. Translated, it gives CASTSRELAGYNEQFF. This sequence joins TRBV19 and TRBJ2-1; 10 positions agree with TRBD2. The CDR3 is 16 residues long. Germline CDR1 is LNHDA and CDR2 is SQIVND (reference sequence). V lost 7 bases, J lost 4 bases, and 10 bases stayed unmatched.

This rearrangement joins TRBV5-1 to TRBJ2-2; TRBD2 is a possible D gene (6 bases). Germline V gene lookup returns CDR1 SGHRS and CDR2 YFSETQ. This CDR3 spans 16 amino acids. The ends were cut back, 4 bases at V and 3 bases at J, with 16 bases in the middle. The CDR3 bases are TGCGCCAGCAGCCTCACTTCCTGGGAGGACACCGGGGAGCTGTTTTTT. It yields the protein CASSLTSWEDTGELFF. The full variable domain, with the rest looked up from reference TRBV5-1 and TRBJ2-2, is KAGVTQTPRYLIKTRGQQVTLSCSPISGHRSVSWYQQTPGQGLQFLFEYFSETQRNKGNFPGRFSGRQFSNSRSEMNVSTLELGDSALYLCASSLTSWEDTGELFFGEGSRLTVL.

This chain links TRBV27 with TRBJ1-1, with D tentatively TRBD1 (5 bases). Looked up from germline, CDR1 is MNHEY and CDR2 is SMNVEV (reference sequence). V shed 6 bases and J shed 2 bases, with 13 bases lying between them. The CDR3 is made up of 14 amino acids. The CDR3 DNA is TGTGCCAGCAGCCCGGGACTCGGCAACACTGAAGCTTTCTTT. Its protein is CASSPGLGNTEAFF.

The rearrangement joins TRBV27 to TRBJ2-7; D gene ambiguous. The V and J ends lost 6 bases and 3 bases respectively, with 18 bases between them. Germline lookup yields CDR1 MNHEY and CDR2 SMNVEV (reference sequence). There are 15 residues in the CDR3. The CDR3 DNA reads as TGTGCCAGCAGCTCCCTCTCCGCAGGCCTCTACGAGCAGTACTTC. Translating gives CASSSLSAGLYEQYF.

This clone was detected once. Because the CDR3's place on the DNA is in doubt, the DNA is left out and the CDR3 is given as listed by TCRdb. The rearrangement links TRBV5-4 to TRBJ1-3. CDR1 and CDR2 (germline): SGHNT, YYREEE (reference sequence). Ends included, the CDR3 has 14 residues. The CDR3 protein is CASSFGPGPSSKYF.

The chain couples TRBV7-2 to TRBJ1-1, with a weak D call TRBD1 (5 bases). The CDR3 sequence is 16 residues long. Germline values: CDR1 SGHTA, CDR2 FQGNSA. Trimming cost V 0 bases and J 0 bases, with 11 bases left between them. As DNA, the CDR3 is TGTGCCAGCAGCTTAGCGCGGGGCAGCTTGAACACTGAAGCTTTCTTT. It is translated as CASSLARGSLNTEAFF.

The chain employs TRBV18 and TRBJ1-5; 7 positions match TRBD1. V gave up 6 bases and J gave up 3 bases; unmatched junction bases: 2. CDR3 length: 13 residues. Germline lookup yields CDR1 KGHSH and CDR2 LQKENI. CDR3 sequence: CASSTGLNQPQHF. In nucleotides, the CDR3 is TGTGCCAGCTCGACAGGGCTCAATCAGCCCCAGCATTTT.

This clone was seen a single time. This chain connects TRBV5-4 to TRBJ2-4; possibly TRBD2 for D (7 bases). The CDR3 consists of 16 residues. V was cut by 3 bases and J by 7 bases, with 20 bases left in between. CDR1 and CDR2 from the germline V gene are SGHNT and YYREEE (reference sequence). The CDR3 spells CASSYTGLVRGNIQYF. CDR3 DNA: TGTGCCAGCAGCTATACCGGACTAGTAAGGGGGAACATTCAGTACTTC.

This chain uses TRBV7-2 with TRBJ2-5; the match to TRBD2 covers 8 bases. With V trimmed by 5 bases and J by 4 bases, 3 bases remained unmatched. This CDR3 contains 13 residues. Germline assignment: CDR1 SGHTA and CDR2 FQGNSA. CDR3 protein: CASSDTSGETQYF. The CDR3 coding sequence is TGTGCCAGCAGCGACACTAGCGGAGAGACCCAGTACTTC.

The chain couples TRBV25-1 to TRBJ2-3, with unresolved D. The germline gives CDR1 MGHDK, CDR2 SYGVNS. V shed 6 bases and J shed 2 bases, with 12 bases lying between them. CDR3 length: 14 amino acids. In DNA form, the CDR3 reads TGTGCCAGCAGCAAGTTTTCCCTCACAGATACGCAGTATTTT. Protein product: CASSKFSLTDTQYF.

V and J are TRBV25-1 and TRBJ2-1, with D possibly TRBD1 on 5 matching bases. Trimming cost V 6 bases and J 2 bases, with 14 bases left between them. Germline values: CDR1 MGHDK, CDR2 SYGVNS. This CDR3 comprises 15 residues. The CDR3 region is CASSPLGLPYNEQFF. As DNA, the CDR3 is TGTGCCAGCAGCCCCTTGGGGCTACCCTACAATGAGCAGTTCTTC.

The V gene is TRBV28, the J gene TRBJ1-2; 10 bases agree with TRBD1. CDR3 length equals 15 residues. CDR1 MDHEN and CDR2 SYDVKM come from the germline V gene. With V trimmed by 4 bases and J by 3 bases, 5 bases remained unmatched. CDR3 sequence reads: CASSSTGGSDYGYTF. CDR3 sequence (DNA): TGTGCCAGCAGTTCGACAGGGGGCTCGGACTATGGCTACACCTTC.

This chain uses TRBV2 with TRBJ2-5; D tentatively reads TRBD1 or TRBD2 (5 bases each). The CDR3 is 13 amino acids. The germline CDR1 and CDR2 sequences are SNHLY and FYNNEI. Trimming stripped 4 bases from V and 5 bases from J, with 11 bases between. CDR3 nucleotide sequence: TGTGCCAGCAGTGGCCGGGACCGTGAGACCCAGTACTTC. Translated: CASSGRDRETQYF.